The 12 T cell receptor beta chains below were found in one sample sequenced in a study of cytomegalovirus exposure and HLA in healthy donors. The PCR ran on 60 Vbeta and 13 Jbeta primers. Clones were read by immunoSEQ multiplex PCR, and TCRdb kept only the in-frame ones, dropping some. Of roughly 130,000 clones in the sample, 73% were seen once. Sequencing was performed on PBMCs. Every receptor here comes from a woman aged 40 to 50 in good health and CMV-seronegative.

The V call is TRBV2, the J call TRBJ1-2; D uncertain. This CDR3 spans 13 amino acids. Germline V gene sequence: CDR1 SNHLY, CDR2 FYNNEI. V was clipped by 5 bases and J by 2 bases, with 9 bases between them. The CDR3 region has the DNA TGTGCCAGCAGTCTTACACCGAACTATGGCTACACCTTC. It yields the protein CASSLTPNYGYTF.

This chain joins TRBV7-2 and TRBJ1-4, with D perhaps matching TRBD1 (5 bases). The CDR3 runs to 15 residues. V lost 5 bases, J lost 6 bases, and 16 bases lay in between. CDR1 and CDR2 from the germline V gene are SGHTA and FQGNSA. For the CDR3, the DNA is TGTGCCAGCAGCGAAACTACGGGGGGTTATGAAAAACTGTTTTTT. Its translation is CASSETTGGYEKLFF.

This clone showed up just a few times. V usage is TRBV5-1 and J usage is TRBJ2-7, with D possibly matching TRBD1 (5 bases). V was trimmed by 0 bases and J by 0 bases, leaving 7 bases between them. Germline CDR1 reads SGHRS; CDR2 reads YFSETQ. The length of the CDR3 is 14 residues. The CDR3 DNA is TGCGCCAGCAGCTTGGACAGGAGCTCCTACGAGCAGTACGTC. It encodes CASSLDRSSYEQYV.

The gene calls are TRBV7-9 and TRBJ1-1, with TRBD1 as a possible D gene (6 bases). Germline V gene data show CDR1 as SEHNR and CDR2 as FQNEAQ (reference sequence). V dropped 1 base and J dropped 4 bases, with 13 bases sitting between them. The CDR3 length is 15 residues. CDR3 amino acids: CASSLGTGFGTEAFF. The CDR3 coding sequence is TGTGCCAGCAGCTTAGGTACAGGGTTTGGCACTGAAGCTTTCTTT.

The chain recombines TRBV29-1 with TRBJ2-7, with D possibly matching TRBD1 (5 bases). The V gene's germline CDR1 is SQVTM and CDR2 ANQGSEA. The CDR3 is 17 residues long. V lost 6 bases and J 3 bases, leaving 27 bases between the germline ends. CDR3 sequence (DNA): TGCAGCGTCCAGGGTTCTGCAATTCAGGGTAGTTTCTACGAGCAGTACTTC. It encodes CSVQGSAIQGSFYEQYF.

The rearrangement joins TRBV7-9 to TRBJ1-5, with 7 bases matching TRBD1. J gave up 5 bases and V 4 bases, and 5 bases lay outside the gene matches. Germline V gene lookup returns CDR1 SEHNR and CDR2 FQNEAQ (reference sequence). The CDR3 is 14 amino acids. The CDR3 reads CASSSQDRDQPQHF. The DNA of the CDR3 is TGTGCCAGCAGCTCACAAGACAGGGATCAGCCCCAGCATTTT.

This clone was counted between two and nine times. The chain uses TRBV4-3 and TRBJ2-1; D is perhaps TRBD1 (5 bases). V lost 4 bases to trimming and J lost 0 bases, with 10 bases between them. The CDR3 runs 15 residues. The germline V gene has CDR1 LGHNA and CDR2 YSLEER. The CDR3 coding sequence is TGCGCCAGCAGCCGAGACAGTAACTCCTACAATGAGCAGTTCTTC. The encoded protein is CASSRDSNSYNEQFF.

This chain connects TRBV19 to TRBJ1-5, with a weak D call TRBD1 (5 bases). V was clipped by 7 bases and J by 0 bases, with 16 bases between them. The CDR3 has 16 residues. Germline CDR1 and CDR2: LNHDA and SQIVND (reference sequence). CDR3 sequence reads: CASTKRSGDSNQPQHF. In DNA form, the CDR3 reads TGTGCCAGTACCAAGAGGTCGGGGGATAGCAATCAGCCCCAGCATTTT.

The rearrangement joins TRBV7-9 to TRBJ2-6; TRBD2 matches 7 bases. Germline trimming cut 5 bases from V and 9 bases from J; bases unmatched to any gene: 19. Germline V gene sequence: CDR1 SEHNR, CDR2 FQNEAQ (reference sequence). The CDR3 covers 18 residues. The CDR3 bases are TGTGCCAGCAGCAGATTCTACCTGGGGAGGGCATTTCTCAACGTCCTGACTTTC. Protein sequence: CASSRFYLGRAFLNVLTF.

The chain links TRBV12-5 to TRBJ2-3, with TRBD1 matching over 10 bases. The CDR3 loop spans 14 amino acids. V lost 6 bases and J lost 4; bases outside the gene matches: 4. CDR1 is LGHNT, CDR2 FRNRAP, per germline. DNA of the CDR3: TGTGCTAGTGGGGGACAGGGGTTGGCAGATACGCAGTATTTT. It codes for CASGGQGLADTQYF.

The chain recombines TRBV19 with TRBJ1-2; the match to TRBD1 covers 7 bases. This CDR3 has 13 residues. Germline V gene lookup returns CDR1 LNHDA and CDR2 SQIVND (reference sequence). V was clipped by 6 bases and J by 4 bases; unmatched bases: 5. The CDR3 region has the DNA TGTGCCAGTAGAATGGACAGGACCTATGGCTACACCTTC. Translation gives CASRMDRTYGYTF.

This chain links TRBV7-9 with TRBJ2-3; 9 nucleotides match TRBD1. This CDR3 spans 13 amino acids. Per germline, CDR1 SEHNR and CDR2 FQNEAQ (reference sequence). CDR3: CGWTGENTDTQYF. The DNA of the CDR3 is TGTGGATGGACAGGGGAGAACACAGATACGCAGTATTTT.